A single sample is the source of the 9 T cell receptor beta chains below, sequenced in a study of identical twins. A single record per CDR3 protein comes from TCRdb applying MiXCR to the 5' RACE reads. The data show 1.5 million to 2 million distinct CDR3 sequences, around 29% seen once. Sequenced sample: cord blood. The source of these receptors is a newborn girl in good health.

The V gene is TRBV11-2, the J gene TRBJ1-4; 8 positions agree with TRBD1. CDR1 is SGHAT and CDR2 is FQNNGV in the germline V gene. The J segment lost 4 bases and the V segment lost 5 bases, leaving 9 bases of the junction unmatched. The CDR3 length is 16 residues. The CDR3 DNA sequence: TGTGCCAGCAGCCCCGGGACAGGACGGGATAATGAAAAACTGTTTTTT. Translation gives CASSPGTGRDNEKLFF.

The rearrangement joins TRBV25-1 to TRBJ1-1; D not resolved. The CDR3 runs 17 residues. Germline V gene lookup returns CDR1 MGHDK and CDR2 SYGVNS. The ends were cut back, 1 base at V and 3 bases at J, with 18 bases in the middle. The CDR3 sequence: CASSELGVRGSDTEAFF. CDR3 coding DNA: TGTGCCAGCAGTGAATTGGGCGTTCGGGGATCGGACACTGAAGCTTTCTTT.

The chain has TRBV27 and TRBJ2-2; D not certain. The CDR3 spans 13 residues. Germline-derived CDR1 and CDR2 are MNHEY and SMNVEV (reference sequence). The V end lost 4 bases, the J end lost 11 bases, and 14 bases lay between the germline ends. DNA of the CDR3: TGTGCCAGCAGTTCCCCCACGACGACAGAGCTGTTTTTT. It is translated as CASSSPTTTELFF.

The CDR3 region is CSASATGPTTGELFF. The CDR3 DNA follows: TGCAGTGCTAGTGCCACAGGCCCGACCACCGGGGAGCTGTTTTTT. The V call is TRBV20-1, the J call TRBJ2-2, with a weak D call TRBD1 (5 bases). V dropped 3 bases and J dropped 4 bases, with 15 bases sitting between them. The CDR3 is made up of 15 amino acids. CDR1 is DFQATT, CDR2 SNEGSKA, per germline (reference sequence).

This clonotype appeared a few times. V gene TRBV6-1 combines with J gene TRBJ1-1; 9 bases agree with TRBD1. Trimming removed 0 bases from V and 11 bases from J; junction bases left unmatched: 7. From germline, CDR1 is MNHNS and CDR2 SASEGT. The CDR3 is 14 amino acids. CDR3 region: CASSEAGGTGRAFF. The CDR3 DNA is TGTGCCAGCAGTGAAGCTGGGGGGACAGGGAGGGCTTTCTTT.

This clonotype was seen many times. The CDR3 DNA reads as TGTGCCAGCAGTTTATTGGGGCAGCCCCAGCATTTT. It codes for CASSLLGQPQHF. This chain connects TRBV28 to TRBJ1-5; D call uncertain. The germline V gene has CDR1 MDHEN and CDR2 SYDVKM. Trimming took off 1 base at V and 7 bases at J, with 5 bases between the two ends. The CDR3 loop spans 12 amino acids.

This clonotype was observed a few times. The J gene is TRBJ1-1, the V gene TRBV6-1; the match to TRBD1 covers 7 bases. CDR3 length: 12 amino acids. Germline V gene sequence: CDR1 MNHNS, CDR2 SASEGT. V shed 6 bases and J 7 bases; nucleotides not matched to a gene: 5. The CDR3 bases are TGTGCCAGCAGGACAGGGAGGGATGAAGCTTTCTTT. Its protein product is CASRTGRDEAFF.

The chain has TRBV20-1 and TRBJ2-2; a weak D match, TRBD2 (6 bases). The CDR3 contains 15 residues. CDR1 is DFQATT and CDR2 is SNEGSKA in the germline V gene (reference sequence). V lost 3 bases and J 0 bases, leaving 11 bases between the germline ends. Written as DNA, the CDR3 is TGCAGTGCTAGCGGTCGCGGGACGAACACCGGGGAGCTGTTTTTT. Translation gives CSASGRGTNTGELFF.

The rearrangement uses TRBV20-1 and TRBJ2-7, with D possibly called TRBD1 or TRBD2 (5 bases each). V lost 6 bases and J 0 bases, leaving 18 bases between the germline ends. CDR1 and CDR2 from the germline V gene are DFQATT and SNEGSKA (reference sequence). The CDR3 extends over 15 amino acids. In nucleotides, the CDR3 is TGCAGTGCCCACCAATGGGGGAATTTCTCCTACGAGCAGTACTTC. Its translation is CSAHQWGNFSYEQYF.